This is a list of T cell receptor beta chains from one sample in a study of cytomegalovirus exposure and HLA in healthy donors. Assay: immunoSEQ multiplex PCR; the TCRdb copy retains only in-frame clones and omits some. This table has about 170,000 clones, 84% appearing once. The sequencing input was PBMCs. These receptors all stem from a girl aged 5-17 years in good health and CMV-seropositive. CDR3s include the opening cysteine and the closing phenylalanine or tryptophan. Fields, in order: J gene, clone size, V gene, D gene, CDR3 protein, CDR3 DNA. A D gene is named only where the DNA matches it firmly. The size of a clone is reported for some rows only, either as once, few or many, or as a class for expanded clones.

J gene: TRBJ2-1; clone size: -; V gene: TRBV4-1; D gene: -; CDR3 protein: CASSQGGSYNEQFF; CDR3 DNA: TGCGCCAGCAGCCAAGGAGGCTCCTACAATGAGCAGTTCTTC
J gene: TRBJ2-3; clone size: -; V gene: TRBV7-6; D gene: -; CDR3 protein: CASSLVAGADTQYF; CDR3 DNA: TGTGCCAGCAGCTTAGTAGCAGGGGCAGATACGCAGTATTTT
J gene: TRBJ2-5; clone size: -; V gene: TRBV5-1; D gene: -; CDR3 protein: CASSLGTIQETQYF; CDR3 DNA: TGCGCCAGCAGCTTGGGGACTATACAAGAGACCCAGTACTTC
J gene: TRBJ1-1; clone size: -; V gene: TRBV10-2; D gene: TRBD1; CDR3 protein: CATEDRVNTEAFF; CDR3 DNA: TGCGCCACCGAGGACAGGGTGAACACTGAAGCTTTCTTT
J gene: TRBJ2-1; clone size: once; V gene: TRBV4-1; D gene: TRBD2; CDR3 protein: CASSQATSGGYNEQFF; CDR3 DNA: TGCGCCAGCAGCCAAGCGACTAGCGGGGGGTACAATGAGCAGTTCTTC
J gene: TRBJ1-6; clone size: -; V gene: TRBV6-5; D gene: TRBD1; CDR3 protein: CASTPRTGQNSPLHF; CDR3 DNA: TGTGCCAGCACACCTAGGACAGGGCAGAACTCACCCCTCCACTTT
J gene: TRBJ1-1; clone size: -; V gene: TRBV5-6; D gene: -; CDR3 protein: CASSLDGSEAFF; CDR3 DNA: TGTGCCAGCAGCTTGGATGGCAGTGAAGCTTTCTTT
J gene: TRBJ2-7; clone size: -; V gene: TRBV7-6; D gene: TRBD1; CDR3 protein: CASSGDRDYEQYF; CDR3 DNA: TGTGCCAGCAGCGGGGACAGAGACTACGAGCAGTACTTC
J gene: TRBJ2-1; clone size: -; V gene: TRBV4-1; D gene: -; CDR3 protein: CASSEGLSGAYNEQFF; CDR3 DNA: TGCGCCAGCAGCGAAGGTCTAAGCGGAGCCTACAATGAGCAGTTCTTC
J gene: TRBJ2-1; clone size: -; V gene: TRBV4-1; D gene: TRBD1; CDR3 protein: CASSQSKGAGNEQFF; CDR3 DNA: TGCGCCAGCAGCCAATCAAAGGGGGCGGGCAATGAGCAGTTCTTC
J gene: TRBJ2-7; clone size: -; V gene: TRBV10-3; D gene: -; CDR3 protein: CAISEIVSEQYF; CDR3 DNA: TGTGCCATCAGTGAAATCGTCTCCGAGCAGTACTTC
J gene: TRBJ1-2; clone size: -; V gene: TRBV5-5; D gene: -; CDR3 protein: CASSLRQAYGYTF; CDR3 DNA: TGTGCCAGCAGCTTGAGGCAGGCGTATGGCTACACCTTC
J gene: TRBJ2-1; clone size: -; V gene: TRBV5-1; D gene: TRBD2; CDR3 protein: CASSRTGTSGGAEEQFF; CDR3 DNA: TGCGCCAGCAGCAGGACCGGGACTAGCGGGGGGGCAGAGGAGCAGTTCTTC
J gene: TRBJ2-1; clone size: -; V gene: TRBV5-1; D gene: -; CDR3 protein: CASGIGEEQFF; CDR3 DNA: TGCGCCAGCGGCATTGGGGAGGAGCAGTTCTTC
J gene: TRBJ2-1; clone size: -; V gene: TRBV5-1; D gene: TRBD2; CDR3 protein: CASSPTSGGAREQFF; CDR3 DNA: TGCGCCAGCAGCCCTACTAGCGGGGGGGCCCGGGAGCAGTTCTTC
J gene: TRBJ1-1; clone size: -; V gene: TRBV27; D gene: TRBD1; CDR3 protein: CASSTWGQQNTEAFF; CDR3 DNA: TGTGCCAGCAGCACCTGGGGACAGCAGAACACTGAAGCTTTCTTT
J gene: TRBJ2-1; clone size: -; V gene: TRBV30; D gene: TRBD2; CDR3 protein: CAWSVMGLAVYNEQFF; CDR3 DNA: TGTGCCTGGAGTGTAATGGGACTAGCGGTCTACAATGAGCAGTTCTTC
J gene: TRBJ2-5; clone size: -; V gene: TRBV6-5; D gene: TRBD2; CDR3 protein: CASSRTSGGRETQYF; CDR3 DNA: TGTGCCAGCAGTCGGACTAGCGGGGGGAGAGAGACCCAGTACTTC
J gene: TRBJ1-2; clone size: -; V gene: TRBV7-2; D gene: -; CDR3 protein: CASSLNSAANYGYTF; CDR3 DNA: TGTGCCAGCAGCTTGAACAGTGCAGCTAACTATGGCTACACCTTC
J gene: TRBJ1-4; clone size: -; V gene: TRBV4-1; D gene: -; CDR3 protein: CASSQDLAQGDEKLFF; CDR3 DNA: TGCGCCAGCAGCCAAGATCTCGCGCAGGGTGATGAAAAACTGTTTTTT
J gene: TRBJ1-2; clone size: -; V gene: TRBV7-9; D gene: -; CDR3 protein: CASSPDRYYGYTF; CDR3 DNA: TGTGCCAGCAGCCCGGACAGATACTATGGCTACACCTTC
J gene: TRBJ1-5; clone size: once; V gene: TRBV6-4; D gene: TRBD1; CDR3 protein: CASSITGGGNQPQHF; CDR3 DNA: TGTGCCAGCAGTATTACAGGGGGCGGCAATCAGCCCCAGCATTTT
J gene: TRBJ2-3; clone size: -; V gene: TRBV5-5; D gene: -; CDR3 protein: CASLHVPRRDTDTQYF; CDR3 DNA: TGTGCCAGCTTACACGTCCCCCGCCGGGACACAGATACGCAGTATTTT
J gene: TRBJ2-7; clone size: once; V gene: TRBV27; D gene: -; CDR3 protein: CASSLLGGGSSYEQYF; CDR3 DNA: TGTGCCAGCAGTTTACTGGGCGGGGGCAGCTCCTACGAGCAGTACTTC
J gene: TRBJ1-2; clone size: few; V gene: TRBV13; D gene: -; CDR3 protein: CASSRLGGADSWGYTF; CDR3 DNA: TGTGCCAGCAGCCGCTTGGGGGGGGCTGACAGTTGGGGCTACACCTTC
J gene: TRBJ1-1; clone size: -; V gene: TRBV18; D gene: -; CDR3 protein: CASSPLAQNTEAFF; CDR3 DNA: TGTGCCAGCTCACCACTCGCACAAAACACTGAAGCTTTCTTT
J gene: TRBJ1-4; clone size: -; V gene: TRBV2; D gene: -; CDR3 protein: CASSEGSANEKLFF; CDR3 DNA: TGTGCCAGCAGTGAGGGGAGCGCTAATGAAAAACTGTTTTTT
J gene: TRBJ1-3; clone size: -; V gene: TRBV5-1; D gene: -; CDR3 protein: CASSIWSGGLAGNTIYF; CDR3 DNA: TGCGCCAGCAGCATCTGGAGCGGGGGTTTGGCTGGAAACACCATATATTTT
J gene: TRBJ1-1; clone size: few; V gene: TRBV19; D gene: TRBD1; CDR3 protein: CASITTGKRTEAFF; CDR3 DNA: TGTGCCAGTATCACGACAGGGAAAAGGACTGAAGCTTTCTTT
J gene: TRBJ1-1; clone size: -; V gene: TRBV4-1; D gene: -; CDR3 protein: CASSQVQGRVGEAFF; CDR3 DNA: TGCGCCAGCAGCCAAGTACAGGGTAGGGTCGGTGAAGCTTTCTTT
J gene: TRBJ2-2; clone size: once; V gene: TRBV4-2; D gene: -; CDR3 protein: CASSPGQENTGELFF; CDR3 DNA: TGTGCCAGCAGCCCCGGACAAGAAAACACCGGGGAGCTGTTTTTT
J gene: TRBJ1-4; clone size: -; V gene: TRBV5-8; D gene: TRBD1; CDR3 protein: CASSAGDRATNEKLFF; CDR3 DNA: TGTGCCAGCAGCGCAGGGGACAGGGCAACTAATGAAAAACTGTTTTTT
J gene: TRBJ1-1; clone size: -; V gene: TRBV2; D gene: TRBD1; CDR3 protein: CASSPTGGSATEAFF; CDR3 DNA: TGTGCCAGCAGTCCTACAGGGGGTAGTGCGACTGAAGCTTTCTTT
J gene: TRBJ1-1; clone size: -; V gene: TRBV5-1; D gene: TRBD1; CDR3 protein: CASSIGQGAEAFF; CDR3 DNA: TGCGCCAGCAGCATCGGACAGGGAGCTGAAGCTTTCTTT
J gene: TRBJ1-1; clone size: -; V gene: TRBV12-5; D gene: -; CDR3 protein: CASEPGRGRGEAFF; CDR3 DNA: TGTGCTAGTGAACCCGGCAGAGGACGGGGTGAAGCTTTCTTT
J gene: TRBJ1-1; clone size: -; V gene: TRBV29-1; D gene: -; CDR3 protein: CSGRHHEAFF; CDR3 DNA: TGCAGCGGCCGACACCATGAAGCTTTCTTT
J gene: TRBJ2-2; clone size: -; V gene: TRBV4-1; D gene: TRBD1; CDR3 protein: CASSLGQGSRGELFF; CDR3 DNA: TGCGCCAGCAGCTTGGGACAGGGGAGTAGAGGGGAGCTGTTTTTT
J gene: TRBJ1-2; clone size: -; V gene: TRBV6-1; D gene: TRBD1; CDR3 protein: CASNPTGVIYGYTF; CDR3 DNA: TGTGCCAGCAATCCGACAGGGGTAATCTATGGCTACACCTTC
J gene: TRBJ2-6; clone size: -; V gene: TRBV7-3; D gene: -; CDR3 protein: CASSSRGGSGANVLTF; CDR3 DNA: TGTGCCAGCAGCTCGAGGGGGGGCTCTGGGGCCAACGTCCTGACTTTC
J gene: TRBJ2-1; clone size: -; V gene: TRBV9; D gene: TRBD2; CDR3 protein: CASSGVANGGSYNEQFF; CDR3 DNA: TGTGCCAGCAGCGGGGTTGCTAACGGGGGGTCCTACAATGAGCAGTTCTTC
J gene: TRBJ2-7; clone size: -; V gene: TRBV5-4; D gene: TRBD2; CDR3 protein: CASSLSGTYEQYF; CDR3 DNA: TGTGCCAGCAGCCTTAGCGGGACCTACGAGCAGTACTTC
J gene: TRBJ2-2; clone size: -; V gene: TRBV5-1; D gene: -; CDR3 protein: CASSLSLASNTGELFF; CDR3 DNA: TGCGCCAGCAGCTTGTCGCTAGCGTCGAACACCGGGGAGCTGTTTTTT
J gene: TRBJ2-1; clone size: -; V gene: TRBV9; D gene: TRBD2; CDR3 protein: CASNSGGEDEQFF; CDR3 DNA: TGTGCCAGCAATAGCGGGGGGGAGGATGAGCAGTTCTTC
J gene: TRBJ2-7; clone size: -; V gene: TRBV14; D gene: -; CDR3 protein: CASSDRRIPYEQYF; CDR3 DNA: TGTGCCAGCAGCGACAGGAGAATTCCCTACGAGCAGTACTTC
J gene: TRBJ1-2; clone size: -; V gene: TRBV30; D gene: -; CDR3 protein: CAWSAGTHNYGYTF; CDR3 DNA: TGTGCCTGGAGCGCCGGGACACATAACTATGGCTACACCTTC
J gene: TRBJ2-1; clone size: -; V gene: TRBV11-2; D gene: -; CDR3 protein: CASTRDRGSYNEQFF; CDR3 DNA: TGTGCCAGCACCAGGGATAGGGGCTCCTACAATGAGCAGTTCTTC
J gene: TRBJ2-7; clone size: -; V gene: TRBV2; D gene: -; CDR3 protein: CASSEQGHEISYEQYF; CDR3 DNA: TGTGCCAGCAGTGAGCAGGGACACGAGATCTCCTACGAGCAGTACTTC
J gene: TRBJ2-2; clone size: -; V gene: TRBV11-2; D gene: TRBD1; CDR3 protein: CASSWGQGADTGELFF; CDR3 DNA: TGTGCCAGCAGCTGGGGACAGGGGGCCGACACCGGGGAGCTGTTTTTT
J gene: TRBJ1-2; clone size: -; V gene: TRBV7-2; D gene: -; CDR3 protein: CASSFTRYDGYTF; CDR3 DNA: TGTGCCAGCAGCTTTACGCGCTATGATGGCTACACCTTC
J gene: TRBJ2-7; clone size: -; V gene: TRBV7-6; D gene: -; CDR3 protein: CASSHLGVLSYEQYF; CDR3 DNA: TGTGCCAGCAGCCATCTCGGGGTCCTCTCCTACGAGCAGTACTTC
J gene: TRBJ2-3; clone size: -; V gene: TRBV7-3; D gene: TRBD2; CDR3 protein: CASSLNLRGGDTQYF; CDR3 DNA: TGTGCCAGCAGCTTAAACCTCCGGGGGGGGGATACGCAGTATTTT
J gene: TRBJ1-1; clone size: -; V gene: TRBV4-1; D gene: -; CDR3 protein: CASSQEQALTEAFF; CDR3 DNA: TGCGCCAGCAGCCAAGAACAGGCTCTCACTGAAGCTTTCTTT
J gene: TRBJ1-2; clone size: -; V gene: TRBV28; D gene: TRBD1; CDR3 protein: CASSLGTGAPYGYTF; CDR3 DNA: TGTGCCAGCAGTTTGGGGACAGGGGCCCCGTATGGCTACACCTTC